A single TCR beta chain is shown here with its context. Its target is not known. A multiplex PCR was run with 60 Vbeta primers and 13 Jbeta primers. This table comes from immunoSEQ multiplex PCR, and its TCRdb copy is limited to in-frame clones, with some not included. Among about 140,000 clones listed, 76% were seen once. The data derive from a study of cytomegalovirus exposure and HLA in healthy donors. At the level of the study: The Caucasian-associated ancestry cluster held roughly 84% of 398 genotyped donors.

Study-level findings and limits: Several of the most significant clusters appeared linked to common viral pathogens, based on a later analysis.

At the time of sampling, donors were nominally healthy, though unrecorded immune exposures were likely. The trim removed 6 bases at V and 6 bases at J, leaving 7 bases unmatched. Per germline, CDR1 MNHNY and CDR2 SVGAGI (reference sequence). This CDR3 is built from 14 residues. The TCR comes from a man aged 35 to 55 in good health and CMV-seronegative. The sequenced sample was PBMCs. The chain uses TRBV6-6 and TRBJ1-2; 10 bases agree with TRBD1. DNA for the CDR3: TGTGCCAGCAGCTGGGACAGGGGCCACGATGGCTACACCTTC. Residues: CASSWDRGHDGYTF.